This T cell receptor beta chain was sequenced for a study of blood T cell repertoires in COVID-19. The wider study: T cells, B-cell-depleted T cells, or PBMCs provided the cDNA or gDNA that served as material.

In the original processing: Amplification of reference gene primers provided the estimated nucleated cell counts. Assay: immunoSEQ multiplex PCR; the TCRdb copy retains only in-frame clones and omits some. That table is the source of V, J and clone size, and D and trimming were worked out from the DNA. Of about 220,000 clones in the sample, approximately 80% were seen once. The CDR3 totals 15 residues. The V end lost 4 bases, the J end lost 1 base, and 12 bases lay between the germline ends. Germline V lookup: CDR1 MNHEY, CDR2 SVGAGI. V and J are TRBV6-5 and TRBJ2-3; D may be TRBD2 (7 bases). Sequencing input: peripheral blood. The source of this sequence is a man aged 45-65 years with active or convalescent COVID-19. For the CDR3, the DNA is TGTGCCAGCAGTTTGAAGGGGGGGGGCACAGATACGCAGTATTTT. This codes for CASSLKGGGTDTQYF.